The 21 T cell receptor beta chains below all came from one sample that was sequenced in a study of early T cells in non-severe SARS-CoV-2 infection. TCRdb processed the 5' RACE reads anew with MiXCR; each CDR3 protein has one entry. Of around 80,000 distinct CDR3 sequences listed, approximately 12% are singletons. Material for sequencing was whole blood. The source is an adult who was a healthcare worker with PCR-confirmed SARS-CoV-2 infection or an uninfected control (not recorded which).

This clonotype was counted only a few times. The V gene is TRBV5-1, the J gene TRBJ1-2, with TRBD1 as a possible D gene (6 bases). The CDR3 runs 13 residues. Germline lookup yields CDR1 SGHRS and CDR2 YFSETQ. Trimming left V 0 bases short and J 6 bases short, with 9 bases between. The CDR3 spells CASSLVPGDGYTF. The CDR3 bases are TGCGCCAGCAGCTTGGTGCCAGGGGATGGCTACACCTTC.

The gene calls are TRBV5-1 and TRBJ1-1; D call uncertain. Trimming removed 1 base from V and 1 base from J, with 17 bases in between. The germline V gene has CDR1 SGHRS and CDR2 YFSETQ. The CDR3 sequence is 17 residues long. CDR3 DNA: TGCGCCAGCAGCTTGTTAGGGATGGGAGTGGGGAACACTGAAGCTTTCTTT. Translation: CASSLLGMGVGNTEAFF.

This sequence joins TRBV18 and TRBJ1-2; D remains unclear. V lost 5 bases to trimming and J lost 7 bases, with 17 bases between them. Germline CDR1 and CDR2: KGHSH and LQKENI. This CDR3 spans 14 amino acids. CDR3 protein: CASSFPGTGAGYTF. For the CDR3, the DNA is TGTGCCAGCTCATTCCCGGGAACGGGAGCTGGCTACACCTTC.

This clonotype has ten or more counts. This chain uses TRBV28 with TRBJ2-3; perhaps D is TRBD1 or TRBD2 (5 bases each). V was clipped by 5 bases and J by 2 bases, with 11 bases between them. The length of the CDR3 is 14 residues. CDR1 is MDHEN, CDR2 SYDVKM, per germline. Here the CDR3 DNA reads TGTGCCAGCAGTCTCCCGGGGCCCACAGATACGCAGTATTTT. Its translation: CASSLPGPTDTQYF.

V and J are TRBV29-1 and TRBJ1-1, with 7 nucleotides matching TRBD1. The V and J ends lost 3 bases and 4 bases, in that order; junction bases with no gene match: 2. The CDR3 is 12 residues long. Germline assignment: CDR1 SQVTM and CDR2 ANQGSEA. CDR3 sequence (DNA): TGCAGCGTTGAGGCAGGGGGCACTGAAGCTTTCTTT. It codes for CSVEAGGTEAFF.

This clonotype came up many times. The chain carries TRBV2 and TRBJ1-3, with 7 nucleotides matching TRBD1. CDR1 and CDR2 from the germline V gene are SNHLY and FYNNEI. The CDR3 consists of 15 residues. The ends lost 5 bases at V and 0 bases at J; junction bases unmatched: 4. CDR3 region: CASSPTGNSGNTIYF. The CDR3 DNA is TGTGCCAGCAGTCCGACAGGGAACTCTGGAAACACCATATATTTT.

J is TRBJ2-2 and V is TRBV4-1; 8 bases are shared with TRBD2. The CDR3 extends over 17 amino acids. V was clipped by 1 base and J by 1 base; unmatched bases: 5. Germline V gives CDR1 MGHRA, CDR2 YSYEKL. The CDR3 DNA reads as TGCGCCAGCAGCCAAGTCAGCGGGAGTTGGAACACCGGGGAGCTGTTTTTT. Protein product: CASSQVSGSWNTGELFF.

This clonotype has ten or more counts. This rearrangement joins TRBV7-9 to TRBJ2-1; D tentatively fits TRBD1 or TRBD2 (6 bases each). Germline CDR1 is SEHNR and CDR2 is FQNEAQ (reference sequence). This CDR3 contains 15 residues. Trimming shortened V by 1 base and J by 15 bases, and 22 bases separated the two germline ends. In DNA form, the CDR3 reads TGTGCCAGCAGCTTAGAAGGGGGGCGCGTTGGACGGCCGTTCTTC. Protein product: CASSLEGGRVGRPFF.

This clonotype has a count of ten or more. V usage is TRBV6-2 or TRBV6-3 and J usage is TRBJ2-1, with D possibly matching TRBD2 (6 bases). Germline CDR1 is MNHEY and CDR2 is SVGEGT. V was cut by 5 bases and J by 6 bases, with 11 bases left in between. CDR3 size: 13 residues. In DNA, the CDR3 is TGTGCCAGCAGTGGGACTTCGGCCAATGAGCAGTTCTTC. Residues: CASSGTSANEQFF.

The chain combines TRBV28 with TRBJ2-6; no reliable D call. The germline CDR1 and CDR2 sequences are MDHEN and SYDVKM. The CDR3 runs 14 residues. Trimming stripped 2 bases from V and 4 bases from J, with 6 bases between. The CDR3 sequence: CASSLGYGANVLTF. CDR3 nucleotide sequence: TGTGCCAGCAGTTTAGGGTACGGGGCCAACGTCCTGACTTTC. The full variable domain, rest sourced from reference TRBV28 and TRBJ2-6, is DVKVTQSSRYLVKRTGEKVFLECVQDMDHENMFWYRQDPGLGLRLIYFSYDVKMKEKGDIPEGYSVSREKKERFSLILESASTNQTSMYLCASSLGYGANVLTFGAGSRLTVL.

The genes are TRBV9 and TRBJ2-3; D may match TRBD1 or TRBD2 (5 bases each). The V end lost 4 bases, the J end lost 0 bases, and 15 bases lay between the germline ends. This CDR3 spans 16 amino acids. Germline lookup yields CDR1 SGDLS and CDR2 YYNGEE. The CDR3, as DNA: TGTGCCAGCAGCCACCGCCGAGGGGAGAGCACAGATACGCAGTATTTT. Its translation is CASSHRRGESTDTQYF.

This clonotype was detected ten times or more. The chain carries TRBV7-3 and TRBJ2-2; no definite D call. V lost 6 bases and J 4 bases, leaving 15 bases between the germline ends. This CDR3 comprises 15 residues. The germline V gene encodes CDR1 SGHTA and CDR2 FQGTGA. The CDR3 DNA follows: TGTGCCAGCAGTTTGGCCCCCCGTGGCACCGGGGAGCTGTTTTTT. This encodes CASSLAPRGTGELFF.

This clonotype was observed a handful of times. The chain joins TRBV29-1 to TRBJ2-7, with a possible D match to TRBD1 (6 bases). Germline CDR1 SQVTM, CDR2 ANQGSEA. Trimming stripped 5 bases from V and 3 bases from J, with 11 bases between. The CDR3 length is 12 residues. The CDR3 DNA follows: TGCAGCGTTTCTGGACAGAACTACGAGCAGTACTTC. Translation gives CSVSGQNYEQYF.

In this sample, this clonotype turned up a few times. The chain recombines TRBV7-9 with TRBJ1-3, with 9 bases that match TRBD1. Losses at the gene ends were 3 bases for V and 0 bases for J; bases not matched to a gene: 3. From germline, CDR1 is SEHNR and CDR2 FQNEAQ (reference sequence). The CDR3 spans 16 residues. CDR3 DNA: TGTGCCAGCAGCTTTGGGACAGGGACCTCTGGAAACACCATATATTTT. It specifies CASSFGTGTSGNTIYF.

The CDR3: CASSQISSGGTDTQYF. As DNA, the CDR3 is TGCGCCAGCAGCCAAATATCTAGCGGGGGCACAGATACGCAGTATTTT. The chain employs TRBV5-1 and TRBJ2-3; 9 positions agree with TRBD2. The CDR3 has 16 residues. CDR1 is SGHRS, CDR2 YFSETQ, per germline. J was trimmed by 1 base and V by 4 bases; bases with no gene match: 7.

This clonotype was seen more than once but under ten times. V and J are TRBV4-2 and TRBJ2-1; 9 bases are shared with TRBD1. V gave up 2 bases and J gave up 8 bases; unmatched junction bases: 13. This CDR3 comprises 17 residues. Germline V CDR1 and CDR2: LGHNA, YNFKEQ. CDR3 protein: CASSQKGGQGLIHEQFF. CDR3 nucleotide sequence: TGTGCCAGCAGCCAAAAAGGGGGACAGGGTCTAATCCATGAGCAGTTCTTC.

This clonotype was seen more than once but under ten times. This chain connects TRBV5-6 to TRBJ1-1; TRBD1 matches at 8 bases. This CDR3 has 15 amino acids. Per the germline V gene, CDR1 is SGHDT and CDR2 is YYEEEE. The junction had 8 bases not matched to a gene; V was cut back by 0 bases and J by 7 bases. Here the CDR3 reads CASSLVGQGELEAFF. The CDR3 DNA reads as TGTGCCAGCAGCTTGGTTGGACAGGGAGAACTTGAAGCTTTCTTT.

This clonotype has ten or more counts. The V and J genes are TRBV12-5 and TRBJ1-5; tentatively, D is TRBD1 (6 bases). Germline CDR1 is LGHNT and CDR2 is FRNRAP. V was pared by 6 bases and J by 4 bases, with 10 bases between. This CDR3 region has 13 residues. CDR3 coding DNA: TGTGCTAGTGGGTACAGGGAAAATCAGCCCCAGCATTTT. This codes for CASGYRENQPQHF.

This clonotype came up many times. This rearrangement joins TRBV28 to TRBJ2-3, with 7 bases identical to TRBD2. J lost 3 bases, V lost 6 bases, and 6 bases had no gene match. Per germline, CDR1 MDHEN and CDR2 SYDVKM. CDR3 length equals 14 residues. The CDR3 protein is CASRGWRETDTQYF. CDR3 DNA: TGTGCCAGCAGAGGGTGGCGGGAGACAGATACGCAGTATTTT. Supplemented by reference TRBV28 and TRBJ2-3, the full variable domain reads DVKVTQSSRYLVKRTGEKVFLECVQDMDHENMFWYRQDPGLGLRLIYFSYDVKMKEKGDIPEGYSVSREKKERFSLILESASTNQTSMYLCASRGWRETDTQYFGPGTRLTVL.

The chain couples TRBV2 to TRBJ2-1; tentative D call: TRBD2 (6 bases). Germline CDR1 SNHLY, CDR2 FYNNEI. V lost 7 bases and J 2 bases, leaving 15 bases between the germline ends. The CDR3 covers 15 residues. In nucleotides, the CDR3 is TGTGCCAGCAAGCTCACGGGAGCGGCCTACAATGAGCAGTTCTTC. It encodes CASKLTGAAYNEQFF.

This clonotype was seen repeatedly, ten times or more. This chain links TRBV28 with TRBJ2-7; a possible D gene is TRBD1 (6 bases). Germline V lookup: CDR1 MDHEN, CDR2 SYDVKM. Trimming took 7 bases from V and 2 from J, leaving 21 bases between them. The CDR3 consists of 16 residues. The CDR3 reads CASISQGQGVPYEQYF. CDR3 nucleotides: TGTGCCAGCATATCGCAGGGGCAGGGTGTGCCCTACGAGCAGTACTTC.